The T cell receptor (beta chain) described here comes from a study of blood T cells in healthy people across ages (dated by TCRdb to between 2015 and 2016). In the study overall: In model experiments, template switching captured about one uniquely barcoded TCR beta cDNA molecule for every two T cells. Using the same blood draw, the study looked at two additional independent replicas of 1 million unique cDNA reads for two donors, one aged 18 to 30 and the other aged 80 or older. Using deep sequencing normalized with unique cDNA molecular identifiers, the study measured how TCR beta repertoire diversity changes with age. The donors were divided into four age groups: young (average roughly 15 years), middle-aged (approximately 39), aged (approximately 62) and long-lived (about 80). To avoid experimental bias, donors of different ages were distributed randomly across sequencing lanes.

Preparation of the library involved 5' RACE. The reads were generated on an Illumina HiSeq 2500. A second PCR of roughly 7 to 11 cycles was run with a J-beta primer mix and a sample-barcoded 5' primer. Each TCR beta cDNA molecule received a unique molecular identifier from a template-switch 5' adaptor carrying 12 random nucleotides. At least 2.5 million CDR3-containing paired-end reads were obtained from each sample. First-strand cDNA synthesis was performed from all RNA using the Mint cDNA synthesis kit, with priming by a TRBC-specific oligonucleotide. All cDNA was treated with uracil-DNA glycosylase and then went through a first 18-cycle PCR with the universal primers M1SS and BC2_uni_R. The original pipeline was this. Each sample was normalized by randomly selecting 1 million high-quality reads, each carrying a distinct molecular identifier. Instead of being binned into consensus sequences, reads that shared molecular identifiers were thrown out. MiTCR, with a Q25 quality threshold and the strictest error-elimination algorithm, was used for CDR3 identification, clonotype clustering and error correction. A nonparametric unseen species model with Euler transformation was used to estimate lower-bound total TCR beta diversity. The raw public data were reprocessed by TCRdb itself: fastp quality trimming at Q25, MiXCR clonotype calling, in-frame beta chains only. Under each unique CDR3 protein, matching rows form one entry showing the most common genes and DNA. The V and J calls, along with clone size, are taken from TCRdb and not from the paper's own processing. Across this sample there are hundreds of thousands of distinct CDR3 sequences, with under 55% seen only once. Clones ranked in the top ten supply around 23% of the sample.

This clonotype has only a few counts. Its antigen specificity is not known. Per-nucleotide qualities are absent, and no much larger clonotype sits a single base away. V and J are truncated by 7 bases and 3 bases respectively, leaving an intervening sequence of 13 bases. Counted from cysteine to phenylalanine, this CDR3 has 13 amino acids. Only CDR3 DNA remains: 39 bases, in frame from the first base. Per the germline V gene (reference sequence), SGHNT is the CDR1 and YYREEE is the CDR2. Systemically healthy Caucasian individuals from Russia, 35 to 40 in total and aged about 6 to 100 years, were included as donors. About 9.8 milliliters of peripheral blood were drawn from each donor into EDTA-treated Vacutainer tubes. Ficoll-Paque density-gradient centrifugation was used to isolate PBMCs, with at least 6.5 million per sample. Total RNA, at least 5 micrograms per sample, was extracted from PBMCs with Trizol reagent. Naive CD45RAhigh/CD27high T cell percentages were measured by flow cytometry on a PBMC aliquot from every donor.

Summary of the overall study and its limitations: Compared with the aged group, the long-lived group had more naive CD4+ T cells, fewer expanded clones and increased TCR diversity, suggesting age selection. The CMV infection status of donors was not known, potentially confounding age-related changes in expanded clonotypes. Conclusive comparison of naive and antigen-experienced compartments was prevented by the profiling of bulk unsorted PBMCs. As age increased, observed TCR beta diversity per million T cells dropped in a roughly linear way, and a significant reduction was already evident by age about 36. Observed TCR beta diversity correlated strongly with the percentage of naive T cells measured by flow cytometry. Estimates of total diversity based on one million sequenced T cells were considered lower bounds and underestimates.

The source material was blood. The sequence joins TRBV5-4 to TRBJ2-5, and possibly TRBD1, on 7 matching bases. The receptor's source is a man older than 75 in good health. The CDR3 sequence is CASRLRGEETQYF. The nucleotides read TGTGCCAGCCGACTCAGGGGGGAAGAGACCCAGTACTTC.